The 27 T cell receptor beta chains presented below share a single source sample, sequenced in a study of blood T cell repertoires in COVID-19. Assay used: immunoSEQ multiplex PCR; TCRdb lists only in-frame clones, some missing. The table shows approximately 220,000 clones, with roughly four fifths occurring only once. Sequencing was done on a sample of peripheral blood. Receptor source: a woman in her seventies with acute or convalescent COVID-19.

The V gene is TRBV3-1 (or the pseudogene TRBV3-2), the J gene TRBJ2-1; TRBD2 aligns across 8 bases. CDR1 LGHDT and CDR2 YNNKEL come from the germline V gene (reference sequence). CDR3 length equals 14 residues. The trim removed 8 bases at V and 4 bases at J, leaving 7 bases unmatched. CDR3 coding DNA: TGTGCCAGCCGGGGGGGACTCTTTTACAATGAGCAGTTCTTC. Translating gives CASRGGLFYNEQFF.

The V gene is TRBV2, the J gene TRBJ1-3, with TRBD1 as a possible D gene (5 bases). The CDR3 has 14 amino acids. Germline V CDR1 and CDR2: SNHLY, FYNNEI. The V end lost 7 bases, the J end lost 0 bases, and 10 bases lay between the germline ends. CDR3: CASTQADSGNTIYF. CDR3 nucleotides: TGTGCCAGCACACAGGCGGACTCTGGAAACACCATATATTTT.

This clone showed up just once. The CDR3 nucleotides are TGTGCCAGCAGTTTTGGGGGGGATCAGCCCCAGCATTTT. It codes for CASSFGGDQPQHF. The chain joins TRBV27 to TRBJ1-5; D may be TRBD1 (5 bases). The CDR3 has 13 residues. CDR1 MNHEY and CDR2 SMNVEV come from the germline V gene (reference sequence). V lost 3 bases and J lost 5, with 8 bases in between.

The chain has TRBV28 and TRBJ1-5; D remains unclear. Germline CDR1 MDHEN, CDR2 SYDVKM. The CDR3 loop spans 12 amino acids. V lost 6 bases, J lost 7 bases, and 10 bases lay in between. For the CDR3, the DNA is TGTGCCAGCAGCTCGGCGGGGCAGCCCCAGCATTTT. Amino acid sequence: CASSSAGQPQHF. Using reference TRBV28 and TRBJ1-5 for the parts outside the CDR3, the full variable domain is DVKVTQSSRYLVKRTGEKVFLECVQDMDHENMFWYRQDPGLGLRLIYFSYDVKMKEKGDIPEGYSVSREKKERFSLILESASTNQTSMYLCASSSAGQPQHFGDGTRLSIL.

The chain couples TRBV5-1 to TRBJ1-2; D gene unclear. The CDR3 spans 15 residues. CDR1 is SGHRS, CDR2 YFSETQ, per germline. Trimming shortened V by 4 bases and J by 4 bases, and 17 bases separated the two germline ends. The CDR3 is CASSLQPGEAYGYTF. The CDR3 coding sequence is TGCGCCAGCAGCCTCCAACCCGGGGAGGCCTATGGCTACACCTTC.

J is TRBJ1-2 and V is TRBV6-2 or TRBV6-3; 7 nucleotides agree with TRBD1. CDR3 length: 14 amino acids. V was pared by 4 bases and J by 3 bases, with 5 bases of the junction left unmatched. In germline, CDR1 is MNHEY, CDR2 SVGEGT. CDR3 nucleotide sequence: TGTGCCAGCAGTTTGGGACAGAGTTACTATGGCTACACCTTC. This codes for CASSLGQSYYGYTF.

There are a few counts of this clone. The CDR3 protein is CASSQDLASLTQYF. CDR3 nucleotide sequence: TGCGCCAGCAGCCAAGATCTCGCTAGCTTGACGCAGTATTTT. The chain carries TRBV4-3 and TRBJ2-3; possible D gene TRBD2, 5 bases. Germline V gives CDR1 LGHNA, CDR2 YSLEER. V gave up 0 bases and J gave up 9 bases, with 13 bases separating them. The CDR3 is 14 amino acids.

The genes are TRBV6-2 or TRBV6-3 and TRBJ2-1; 13 bases line up with TRBD2. The CDR3 is made up of 19 amino acids. Germline V gene data show CDR1 as MNHEY and CDR2 as SVGEGT. V shed 6 bases, J shed 0 bases, and the junction held 11 bases outside the gene matches. The CDR3: CASSTTSGGAIASYNEQFF. The CDR3 DNA reads TGTGCCAGCAGCACCACTAGCGGGGGGGCTATCGCCTCCTACAATGAGCAGTTCTTC.

V is TRBV10-2 and J is TRBJ1-2; no reliable D call. The CDR3 covers 13 residues. Germline CDR1 WSHSY, CDR2 SAAADI. Trimming left V 0 bases short and J 4 bases short, with 6 bases between. The DNA for the CDR3 is TGCGCCAGCAGTGAGTCGGACTTCTATGGCTACACCTTC. This codes for CASSESDFYGYTF.

The V gene is TRBV30, the J gene TRBJ1-1; maybe TRBD1 (5 bases). This CDR3 region has 16 residues. Trimming shortened V by 3 bases and J by 0 bases, and 17 bases separated the two germline ends. Germline V CDR1 and CDR2: GTSNPN, SVGIG (reference sequence). The CDR3 spells CAWSIFFDRMNTEAFF. Written as DNA, the CDR3 is TGTGCCTGGAGCATCTTTTTTGACAGAATGAACACTGAAGCTTTCTTT.

This clone occurred once. The chain carries TRBV9 and TRBJ1-3; 7 bases line up with TRBD1. Germline V lookup: CDR1 SGDLS, CDR2 YYNGEE. The CDR3 covers 15 residues. V shed 3 bases and J 7 bases; nucleotides not matched to a gene: 10. The CDR3: CASSGDPTGTNTIYF. DNA of the CDR3: TGTGCCAGCAGCGGAGACCCGACAGGGACCAACACCATATATTTT.

CDR3 bases: TGTGCCAGCAGATATGGGAGGGGGGACTACGAGCAGTACTTC. Its translation is CASRYGRGDYEQYF. The chain combines TRBV6-5 with TRBJ2-7, with D possibly TRBD2 on 7 matching bases. Trimming took off 6 bases at V and 3 bases at J, with 15 bases between the two ends. CDR3 length: 14 amino acids. The germline gives CDR1 MNHEY, CDR2 SVGAGI.

The chain links TRBV19 to TRBJ1-6, with a tentative D call TRBD1 (5 bases). The CDR3 is 16 residues long. V shed 6 bases and J shed 5 bases, with 17 bases lying between them. Germline assignment: CDR1 LNHDA and CDR2 SQIVND (reference sequence). The CDR3 bases are TGTGCCAGTAGATCCCTGGTTGGGGGGGATAATTCACCCCTCCACTTT. Its protein product is CASRSLVGGDNSPLHF.

The rearrangement uses TRBV9 and TRBJ2-1, with D hard to call. The CDR3 covers 12 residues. Trimming pared 7 bases from V and 8 bases from J, leaving 13 bases between. Germline V gene sequence: CDR1 SGDLS, CDR2 YYNGEE. This CDR3 reads CASGTRQDEQFF. The CDR3 DNA is TGTGCCAGCGGCACCCGCCAGGATGAGCAGTTCTTC.

This sequence joins TRBV7-2 and TRBJ2-1; no definite D call. The germline V gene encodes CDR1 SGHTA and CDR2 FQGNSA. CDR3 size: 13 residues. Deletions cut 5 bases from V and 9 bases from J, with 14 bases between. The CDR3 reads CASSKPAVGEQFF. Here the CDR3 DNA reads TGTGCCAGCAGCAAACCCGCGGTGGGTGAGCAGTTCTTC.

This clone has more than one count but fewer than ten. The rearrangement links TRBV5-6 to TRBJ2-7; 10 bases agree with TRBD1. V trimming: 5 bases; J trimming: 0 bases; junction bases outside the gene matches: 2. In germline, CDR1 is SGHDT, CDR2 YYEEEE. CDR3 length equals 14 residues. CDR3: CASRGTGDSYEQYF. DNA of the CDR3: TGTGCCAGCAGAGGGACAGGGGACTCCTACGAGCAGTACTTC.

This clone was observed once. The genes are TRBV5-1 and TRBJ1-2, with no clear D. V lost 4 bases, J lost 6 bases, and 10 bases lay in between. The CDR3 totals 12 residues. Germline V CDR1 and CDR2: SGHRS, YFSETQ. CDR3 in amino acids: CASSAGLDGYTF. CDR3 bases: TGCGCCAGCAGCGCCGGACTGGATGGCTACACCTTC.

The V gene is TRBV7-8, the J gene TRBJ1-1; D is possibly TRBD1 (5 bases). CDR1 SGHVS and CDR2 FQNEAQ come from the germline V gene. The V end was cut by 2 bases, the J end by 0 bases, with 16 bases between. The CDR3 has 17 residues. This chain's CDR3 is CASSLLTWGLMNTEAFF. The CDR3 nucleotides are TGTGCCAGCAGCTTACTTACTTGGGGCCTAATGAACACTGAAGCTTTCTTT.

The chain joins TRBV27 to TRBJ2-7; tentatively, D is TRBD2 (5 bases). CDR1 is MNHEY, CDR2 SMNVEV, per germline (reference sequence). This CDR3 is built from 15 residues. The V gene lost 5 bases and the J gene lost 7 bases, with 21 bases spanning the gap. Here the CDR3 reads CASSEGFVDLGEQYF. The CDR3 nucleotides read TGTGCCAGCAGTGAGGGTTTCGTAGACCTGGGGGAGCAGTACTTC.

The chain uses TRBV4-3 and TRBJ1-5, with 7 bases identical to TRBD1. This CDR3 has 15 residues. Germline-derived CDR1 and CDR2 are LGHNA and YSLEER. Trimming took 1 base from V and 4 from J; bases not matched to a gene: 4. The CDR3 here is CASSQGTGSNQPQHF. In nucleotides, the CDR3 is TGCGCCAGCAGCCAAGGGACAGGCAGTAATCAGCCCCAGCATTTT.

The V gene is TRBV4-3, the J gene TRBJ1-6, with 7 bases identical to TRBD1. CDR3 length equals 20 residues. The V segment lost 3 bases and the J segment 10 bases; nucleotides outside the gene matches: 24. CDR1 LGHNA and CDR2 YSLEER come from the germline V gene. The CDR3: CASSHTPPRRPTGVGSPLHF. The DNA of the CDR3 is TGCGCCAGCAGCCACACCCCACCAAGAAGGCCAACAGGGGTTGGGTCACCCCTCCACTTT.

CDR3 loop: CASSLLFNGHEAFF. CDR3 nucleotides: TGTGCCAGCAGCTTATTATTCAACGGACACGAAGCTTTCTTT. The rearrangement joins TRBV7-2 to TRBJ1-1, with D possibly being TRBD1 (5 bases). Trimming stripped 2 bases from V and 8 bases from J, with 15 bases between. The CDR3 consists of 14 residues. CDR1 is SGHTA and CDR2 is FQGNSA in the germline V gene.

The chain has TRBV14 and TRBJ1-2; maybe TRBD1 (6 bases). The germline V gene encodes CDR1 SGHDN and CDR2 FVKESK. V was trimmed by 5 bases and J by 2 bases, leaving 12 bases between them. This CDR3 region has 14 residues. The CDR3 reads CASSMLGQNYGYTF. For the CDR3, the DNA is TGTGCCAGCAGCATGTTAGGACAGAACTATGGCTACACCTTC.

J is TRBJ1-6 and V is TRBV12-3 or TRBV12-4; D perhaps matches TRBD1 (5 bases). This CDR3 comprises 13 residues. The V gene lost 2 bases and the J gene lost 9 bases, with 8 bases spanning the gap. For the CDR3, the DNA is TGTGCCAGCAGTTTATCCGGGGGTTCACCCCTCCACTTT. Protein: CASSLSGGSPLHF.

This CDR3 reads CASKRTGETLATNEKLFF. The CDR3 region has the DNA TGCGCCAGTAAGCGGACAGGGGAAACCTTAGCAACTAATGAAAAACTGTTTTTT. This sequence joins TRBV4-1 and TRBJ1-4, with 9 bases fitting TRBD1. V was pared by 9 bases and J by 0 bases, with 14 bases of the junction left unmatched. Per the germline V gene, CDR1 is MGHRA and CDR2 is YSYEKL. There are 18 residues in the CDR3.

CDR3 DNA: TGTGCCAGCAGCCCTAACAGGGGTGGCAATCAGCCCCAGCATTTT. Translating it yields CASSPNRGGNQPQHF. V and J are TRBV7-9 and TRBJ1-5; 7 positions agree with TRBD1. The V and J ends lost 5 bases and 2 bases, in that order; junction bases with no gene match: 6. Germline CDR1 and CDR2: SEHNR and FQNEAQ (reference sequence). This CDR3 region has 15 residues.

A few counts support this clone. This sequence joins TRBV11-2 and TRBJ2-4, with a tentative D call TRBD2 (6 bases). V was clipped by 5 bases and J by 8 bases, with 22 bases between them. The CDR3 has 16 residues. The germline V gene encodes CDR1 SGHAT and CDR2 FQNNGV. CDR3 loop: CASSLVGGVLVYIQYF. In DNA, the CDR3 is TGTGCCAGCAGCCTGGTGGGGGGAGTGTTGGTGTACATTCAGTACTTC.